A selection of T cell receptor beta chains follows, all from one sample in a study of OX40 agonist ivuxolimab in advanced cancers. Clones were read by immunoSEQ multiplex PCR, and TCRdb kept only the in-frame ones, dropping some. Here the sample spans approximately 65,000 clones, around 87% being singletons. The sample here was CD4+ or CD8+ T cells sorted from blood, taken in a trial of the OX40 agonist ivuxolimab. Receptors were obtained from an adult with an advanced solid tumor such as melanoma, head and neck, liver or kidney cancer. CDR3s include the opening cysteine and the closing phenylalanine or tryptophan. A D gene is named only where the DNA matches it firmly. Clone size is stated in some rows and not others, as once, few, many or a class when expanded.

D gene	CDR3 length	clone size	V gene	J gene	CDR3 protein	CDR3 DNA
NA	15	NA	TRBV7-2	TRBJ1-1	CASSSQTQVGTEAFF	TGTGCCAGCAGCTCCCAGACGCAGGTGGGGACTGAAGCTTTCTTT
TRBD1	14	once	TRBV4-2	TRBJ1-4	CASSSDRGNEKLFF	TGTGCCAGCAGCTCGGACAGGGGGAATGAAAAACTGTTTTTT
NA	13	NA	TRBV6-5	TRBJ2-7	CASSSSAFYEQYF	TGTGCCAGCAGTTCATCCGCGTTCTACGAGCAGTACTTC
NA	15	NA	TRBV5-1	TRBJ1-2	CASSLAGAENYGYTF	TGCGCCAGCAGCTTGGCCGGGGCAGAGAACTATGGCTACACCTTC
TRBD2	15	NA	TRBV7-2	TRBJ2-1	CASSERGSSYNEQFF	TGTGCCAGCAGCGAGCGGGGTTCGTCCTACAATGAGCAGTTCTTC
TRBD2	15	NA	TRBV10-3	TRBJ2-7	CAIGGGTSGAYEQYF	TGTGCCATCGGGGGGGGGACTAGCGGAGCCTACGAGCAGTACTTC
NA	14	NA	TRBV10-1	TRBJ2-2	CASSDPPGTGELFF	TGCGCCAGCAGTGACCCCCCGGGCACCGGGGAGCTGTTTTTT
NA	17	NA	TRBV19	TRBJ2-7	CASSSFTGTRPHYEQYF	TGTGCCAGTAGTTCCTTTACAGGGACCAGACCACACTACGAGCAGTACTTC
NA	15	NA	TRBV4-1	TRBJ1-5	CASSQDEGGNQPQHF	TGCGCCAGCAGCCAAGATGAGGGAGGCAATCAGCCCCAGCATTTT
NA	13	NA	TRBV27	TRBJ2-7	CASSHRGTAEQYF	TGTGCCAGCAGCCACCGGGGGACAGCCGAGCAGTACTTC
NA	13	NA	TRBV27	TRBJ1-5	CASSSKNTQPQHF	TGTGCCAGCAGTTCCAAAAATACTCAGCCCCAGCATTTT
NA	16	NA	TRBV5-1	TRBJ2-1	CASSSSVGGSYNEQFF	TGCGCCAGCAGCTCAAGTGTGGGGGGATCCTACAATGAGCAGTTCTTC
NA	14	NA	TRBV18	TRBJ2-3	CATQPVPPSDTQYF	TGTGCCACCCAGCCGGTTCCTCCGTCGGATACGCAGTATTTT
TRBD1	16	NA	TRBV9	TRBJ2-3	CASSPGDRDDTDTQYF	TGTGCCAGCAGCCCCGGGGACAGGGACGACACAGATACGCAGTATTTT
NA	14	NA	TRBV7-2	TRBJ2-2	CASSLELYGGELFF	TGTGCCAGCAGCTTAGAGTTGTATGGCGGGGAGCTGTTTTTT
NA	14	NA	TRBV18	TRBJ2-2	CASSPQGKTGELFF	TGTGCCAGCTCACCACAGGGGAAGACCGGGGAGCTGTTTTTT
NA	13	NA	TRBV14	TRBJ1-4	CASSRGFYEKLFF	TGTGCCAGCAGCCGGGGGTTCTACGAAAAACTGTTTTTT
NA	15	NA	TRBV6-1	TRBJ2-1	CASSEIQTQRDEQFF	TGTGCCAGCAGTGAAATCCAAACCCAGCGAGATGAGCAGTTCTTC